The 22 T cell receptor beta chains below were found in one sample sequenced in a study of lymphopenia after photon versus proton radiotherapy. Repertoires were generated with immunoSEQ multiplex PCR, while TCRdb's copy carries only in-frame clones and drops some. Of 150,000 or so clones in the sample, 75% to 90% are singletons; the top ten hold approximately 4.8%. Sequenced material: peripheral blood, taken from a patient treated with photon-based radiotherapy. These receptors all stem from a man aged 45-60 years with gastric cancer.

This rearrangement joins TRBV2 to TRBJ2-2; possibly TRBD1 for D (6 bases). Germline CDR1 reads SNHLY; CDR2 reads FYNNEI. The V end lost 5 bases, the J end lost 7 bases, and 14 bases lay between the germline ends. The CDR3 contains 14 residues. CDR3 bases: TGTGCCAGCAGTCACCAGGGGATAGTCGGGGAGCTGTTTTTT. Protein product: CASSHQGIVGELFF.

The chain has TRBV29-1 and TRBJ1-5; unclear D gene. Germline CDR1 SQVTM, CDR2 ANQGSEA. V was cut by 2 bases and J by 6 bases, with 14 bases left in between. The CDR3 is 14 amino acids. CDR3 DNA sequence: TGCAGCGTTGAAAATTCTAAGGAGGGTCAGCCCCAGCATTTT. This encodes CSVENSKEGQPQHF.

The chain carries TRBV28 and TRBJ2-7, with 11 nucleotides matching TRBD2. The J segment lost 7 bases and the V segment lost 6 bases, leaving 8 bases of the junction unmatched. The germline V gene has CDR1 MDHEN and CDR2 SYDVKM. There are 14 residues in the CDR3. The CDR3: CASRAGTSGLEQYF. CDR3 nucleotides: TGTGCCAGCAGAGCCGGGACTAGCGGTCTTGAGCAGTACTTC.

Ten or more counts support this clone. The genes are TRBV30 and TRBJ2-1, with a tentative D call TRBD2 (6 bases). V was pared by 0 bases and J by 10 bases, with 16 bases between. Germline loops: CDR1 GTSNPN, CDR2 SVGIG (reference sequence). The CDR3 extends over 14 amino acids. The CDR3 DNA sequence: TGTGCCTGGAGTGTACCGACTAGTCGTTCGGAGCAGTTCTTC. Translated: CAWSVPTSRSEQFF.

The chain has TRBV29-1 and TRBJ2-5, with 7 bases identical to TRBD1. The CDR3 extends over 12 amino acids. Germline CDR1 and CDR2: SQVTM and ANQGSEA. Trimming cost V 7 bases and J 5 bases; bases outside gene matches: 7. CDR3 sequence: CSGTGDGETQYF. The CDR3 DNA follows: TGCAGCGGGACAGGAGACGGGGAGACCCAGTACTTC.

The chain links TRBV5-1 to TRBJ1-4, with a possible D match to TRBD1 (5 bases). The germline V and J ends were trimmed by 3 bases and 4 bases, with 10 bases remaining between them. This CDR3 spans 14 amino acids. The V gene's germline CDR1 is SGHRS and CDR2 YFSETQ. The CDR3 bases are TGCGCCAGCAGCTCGGGACTGTATAATGAAAAACTGTTTTTT. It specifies CASSSGLYNEKLFF.

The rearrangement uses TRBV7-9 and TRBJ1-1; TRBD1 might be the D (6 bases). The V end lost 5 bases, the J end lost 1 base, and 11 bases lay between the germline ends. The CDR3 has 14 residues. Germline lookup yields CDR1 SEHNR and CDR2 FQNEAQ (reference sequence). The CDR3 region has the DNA TGTGCCAGCAGCCAGACAGGAGGGAACACTGAAGCTTTCTTT. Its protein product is CASSQTGGNTEAFF.

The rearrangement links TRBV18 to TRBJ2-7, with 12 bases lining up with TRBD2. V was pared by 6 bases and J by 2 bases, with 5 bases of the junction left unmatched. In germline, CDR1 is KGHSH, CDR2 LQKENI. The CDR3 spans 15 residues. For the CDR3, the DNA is TGTGCCAGCTCTGTCGGGACTAGCGGGCCCTACGAGCAGTACTTC. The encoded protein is CASSVGTSGPYEQYF. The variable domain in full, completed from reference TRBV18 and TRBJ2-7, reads NAGVMQNPRHLVRRRGQEARLRCSPMKGHSHVYWYRQLPEEGLKFMVYLQKENIIDESGMPKERFSAEFPKEGPSILRIQQVVRGDSAAYFCASSVGTSGPYEQYFGPGTRLTVT.

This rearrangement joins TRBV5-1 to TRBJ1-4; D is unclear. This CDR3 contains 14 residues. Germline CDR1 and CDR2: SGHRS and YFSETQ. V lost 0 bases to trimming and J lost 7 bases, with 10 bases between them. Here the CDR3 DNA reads TGCGCCAGCAGCTTGGTCGGATTCCCTGAAAAACTGTTTTTT. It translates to CASSLVGFPEKLFF.

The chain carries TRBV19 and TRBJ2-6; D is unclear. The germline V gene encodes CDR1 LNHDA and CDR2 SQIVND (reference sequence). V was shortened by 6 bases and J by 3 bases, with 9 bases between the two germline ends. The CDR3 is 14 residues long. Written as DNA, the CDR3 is TGTGCCAGTAGCAAAACGGATGGGGCCAACGTCCTGACTTTC. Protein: CASSKTDGANVLTF. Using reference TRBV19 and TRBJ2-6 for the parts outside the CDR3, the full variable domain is DGGITQSPKYLFRKEGQNVTLSCEQNLNHDAMYWYRQDPGQGLRLIYYSQIVNDFQKGDIAEGYSVSREKKESFPLTVTSAQKNPTAFYLCASSKTDGANVLTFGAGSRLTVL.

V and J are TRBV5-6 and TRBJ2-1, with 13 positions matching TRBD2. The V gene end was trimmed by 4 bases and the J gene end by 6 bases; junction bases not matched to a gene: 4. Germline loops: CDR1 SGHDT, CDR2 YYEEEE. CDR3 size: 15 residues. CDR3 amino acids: CASSHGTSGINEQFF. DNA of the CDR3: TGTGCCAGCAGCCACGGGACTAGCGGGATCAATGAGCAGTTCTTC.

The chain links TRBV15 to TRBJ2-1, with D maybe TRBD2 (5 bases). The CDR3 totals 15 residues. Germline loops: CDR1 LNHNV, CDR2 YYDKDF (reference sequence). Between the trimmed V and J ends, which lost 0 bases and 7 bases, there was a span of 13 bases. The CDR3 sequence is CATSRDPTSKNEQFF. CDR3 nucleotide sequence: TGTGCCACCAGCAGAGATCCCACTAGTAAGAATGAGCAGTTCTTC.

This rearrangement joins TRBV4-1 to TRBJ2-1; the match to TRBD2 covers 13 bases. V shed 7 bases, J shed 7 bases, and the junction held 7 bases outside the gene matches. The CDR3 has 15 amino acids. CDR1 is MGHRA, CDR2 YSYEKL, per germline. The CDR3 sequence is CASTGLAGVGNEQFF. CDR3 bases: TGCGCCAGCACAGGACTAGCGGGAGTGGGTAATGAGCAGTTCTTC.

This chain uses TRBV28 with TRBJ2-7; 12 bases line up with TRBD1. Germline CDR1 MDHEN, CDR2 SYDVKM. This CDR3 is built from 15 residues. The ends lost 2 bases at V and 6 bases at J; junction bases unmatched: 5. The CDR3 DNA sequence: TGTGCCAGCAGTTTAGGAGGGACAGGGGGCGGCGAGCAGTACTTC. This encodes CASSLGGTGGGEQYF.

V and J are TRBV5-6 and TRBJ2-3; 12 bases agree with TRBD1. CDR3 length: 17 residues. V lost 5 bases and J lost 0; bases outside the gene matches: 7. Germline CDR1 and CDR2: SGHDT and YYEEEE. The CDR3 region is CASRRDRGLPSTDTQYF. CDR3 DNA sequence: TGTGCCAGCAGGAGGGACAGGGGGCTCCCCAGCACAGATACGCAGTATTTT.

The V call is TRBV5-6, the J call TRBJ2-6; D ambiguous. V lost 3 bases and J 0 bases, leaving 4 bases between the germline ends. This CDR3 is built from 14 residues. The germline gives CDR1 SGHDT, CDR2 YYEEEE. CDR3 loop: CASSWDSGANVLTF. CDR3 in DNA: TGTGCCAGCAGCTGGGACTCTGGGGCCAACGTCCTGACTTTC.

The CDR3 DNA is TGCGCCAGCAGCTTGAGGGGGCGCGATGAGCAGTTCTTC. It specifies CASSLRGRDEQFF. The chain links TRBV5-1 to TRBJ2-1, with TRBD1 identical over 7 bases. The germline gives CDR1 SGHRS, CDR2 YFSETQ. CDR3 size: 13 residues. V trimming: 1 base; J trimming: 8 bases; junction bases outside the gene matches: 3.

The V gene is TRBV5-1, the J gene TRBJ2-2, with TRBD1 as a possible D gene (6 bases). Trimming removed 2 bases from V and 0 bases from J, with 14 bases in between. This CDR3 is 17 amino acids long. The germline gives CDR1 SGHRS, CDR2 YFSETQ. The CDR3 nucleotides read TGCGCCAGCAGCTTAAACCGACAGGCCGCGAACACCGGGGAGCTGTTTTTT. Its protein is CASSLNRQAANTGELFF.

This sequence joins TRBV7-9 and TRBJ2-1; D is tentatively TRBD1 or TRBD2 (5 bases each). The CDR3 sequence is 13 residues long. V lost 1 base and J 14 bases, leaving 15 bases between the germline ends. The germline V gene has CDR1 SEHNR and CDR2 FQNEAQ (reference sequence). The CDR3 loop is CASSLGGEGWKFF. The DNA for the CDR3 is TGTGCCAGCAGCTTAGGGGGCGAGGGTTGGAAGTTCTTC.

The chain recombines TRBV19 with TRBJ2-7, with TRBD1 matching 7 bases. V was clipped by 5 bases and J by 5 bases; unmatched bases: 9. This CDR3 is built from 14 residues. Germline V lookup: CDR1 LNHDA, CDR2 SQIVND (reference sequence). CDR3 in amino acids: CASSATGYQDEQYF. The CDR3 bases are TGTGCCAGTAGTGCGACAGGGTACCAAGACGAGCAGTACTTC.

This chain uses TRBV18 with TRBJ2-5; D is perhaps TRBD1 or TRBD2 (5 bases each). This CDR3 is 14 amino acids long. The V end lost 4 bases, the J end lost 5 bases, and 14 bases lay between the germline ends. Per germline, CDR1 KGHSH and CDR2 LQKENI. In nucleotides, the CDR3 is TGTGCCAGCTCACTGGATCAGGGCGGGGAGACCCAGTACTTC. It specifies CASSLDQGGETQYF.

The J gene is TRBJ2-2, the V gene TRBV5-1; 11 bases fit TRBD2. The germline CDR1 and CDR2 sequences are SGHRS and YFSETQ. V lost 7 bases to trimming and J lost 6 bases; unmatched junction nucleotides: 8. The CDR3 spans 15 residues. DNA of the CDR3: TGCGCCAGCGCTACTAGCGGGAGTTCCCCCGGGGAGCTGTTTTTT. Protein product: CASATSGSSPGELFF.